Listed below are T cell receptor beta chains from one sample, sequenced in a study of T-cell reconstitution after alpha-beta-depleted transplantation in children. TCRdb reprocessed the PCR reads with MiXCR, giving one entry per CDR3 protein. Among around 200,000 distinct CDR3 sequences listed, 6.5% to 7.5% were seen once. The sequencing here drew on PBMCs from the stem cell graft donor, taken from the stem cell graft. The receptor source for this set is a human donor who donated a stem cell graft to a child with Wiskott-Aldrich syndrome. The CDR3 runs from the conserved cysteine through the conserved F or W. D genes are given only for firm matches. A clone size is listed for some rows: how often the clone was seen (once, few, many), or a class if it is expanded.

TRBV3-1,.,TRBJ2-7,many,CASSQELGVSYEQYF,TGTGCCAGCAGCCAAGAACTCGGAGTTTCCTACGAGCAGTACTTC
TRBV7-9,.,TRBJ1-3,few,CASSLGQTSGNTIYF,TGTGCCAGCAGCTTAGGACAGACCTCTGGAAACACCATATATTTT
TRBV7-2,TRBD2,TRBJ2-2,many,CASRGLGNTGELFF,TGTGCCAGCAGGGGACTAGGGAACACCGGGGAGCTGTTTTTT
TRBV6-1,.,TRBJ2-3,many,CASRRPQSTDTQYF,TGTGCCAGCAGGCGTCCGCAGAGCACAGATACGCAGTATTTT
TRBV18,.,TRBJ2-2,.,CASSLTGHGNTGELFF,TGTGCCAGCTCACTTACGGGACACGGGAACACCGGGGAGCTGTTTTTT
TRBV5-1,.,TRBJ2-7,.,CASSPPLQSDEQYF,TGCGCCAGCAGCCCTCCTTTACAGTCCGACGAGCAGTACTTC
TRBV9,.,TRBJ2-7,many,CASSVSGVPYEQYF,TGTGCCAGCAGCGTATCAGGGGTCCCCTACGAGCAGTACTTC
TRBV10-3,.,TRBJ2-7,many,CAISERADSYEQYF,TGTGCCATCAGTGAGCGGGCCGACTCCTACGAGCAGTACTTC
TRBV6-5,.,TRBJ2-7,many,CASMGLTGIEQYF,TGTGCCAGCATGGGACTGACAGGGATCGAGCAGTACTTC
TRBV7-9,TRBD1,TRBJ1-5,many,CASSPGQINQPQHF,TGTGCCAGCAGCCCGGGACAGATCAATCAGCCCCAGCATTTT
TRBV6-2/TRBV6-3,TRBD1,TRBJ2-7,many,CASSPVRGLSEQYF,TGTGCCAGCAGCCCTGTTAGGGGGCTGTCCGAGCAGTACTTC
TRBV3-1,.,TRBJ2-3,many,CASKDTTDTQYF,TGTGCCAGCAAGGACACCACAGATACGCAGTATTTT
TRBV15,TRBD2,TRBJ2-7,many,CATSRETGTRRSEQYF,TGTGCCACCAGCAGAGAAACCGGGACTAGGAGATCCGAGCAGTACTTC
TRBV20-1,.,TRBJ2-2,few,CSAGGQLNTGELFF,TGCAGTGCGGGAGGCCAGTTGAACACCGGGGAGCTGTTTTTT
TRBV12-3/TRBV12-4,.,TRBJ1-1,many,CASRSTDRKTEAFF,TGTGCCAGCAGATCGACAGACAGAAAGACTGAAGCTTTCTTT
TRBV4-3,TRBD1,TRBJ1-5,many,CASSHGTGGNQPQHF,TGCGCCAGCAGCCACGGGACAGGGGGCAATCAGCCCCAGCATTTT
TRBV7-9,.,TRBJ2-1,many,CASSPLGVTQFF,TGTGCCAGCAGCCCGTTGGGGGTGACGCAGTTCTTC
TRBV15,TRBD2,TRBJ2-3,many,CATSSRTSGGRDTQYF,TGTGCCACCAGCAGCCGGACTAGCGGGGGAAGGGATACGCAGTATTTT
TRBV6-5,.,TRBJ2-1,many,CASSYSAVTYNEQFF,TGTGCCAGCAGTTACTCGGCCGTAACCTACAATGAGCAGTTCTTC
TRBV20-1,.,TRBJ1-4,many,CSARRAGATNEKLFF,TGCAGTGCCCGTCGGGCAGGGGCAACTAATGAAAAACTGTTTTTT
TRBV5-1,TRBD2,TRBJ2-5,.,CASRLRLAGEGETQYF,TGCGCCAGCAGATTGCGGCTAGCGGGAGAAGGCGAGACCCAGTACTTC
TRBV20-1,TRBD1,TRBJ2-5,many,CSARTGAQETQYF,TGCAGTGCTAGAACAGGGGCACAAGAGACCCAGTACTTC
TRBV5-1,.,TRBJ2-7,many,CASSFRPGSSDEQYF,TGCGCCAGCAGCTTTCGCCCGGGATCTTCCGACGAGCAGTACTTC
TRBV5-1,.,TRBJ1-1,many,CASSGSTGFSTEAFF,TGCGCCAGCAGTGGTTCGACAGGATTTTCCACTGAAGCTTTCTTT
TRBV4-1,TRBD1,TRBJ1-3,many,CASRLGQGAGNTIYF,TGCGCCAGCAGGCTGGGACAGGGCGCTGGAAACACCATATATTTT
TRBV7-2,TRBD2,TRBJ2-7,many,CASSLRDGGYEQYF,TGTGCCAGCAGCCTAAGGGACGGGGGGTACGAGCAGTACTTC
TRBV3-1,.,TRBJ1-5,many,CASSQDPHQPQHF,TGTGCCAGCAGCCAAGATCCCCATCAGCCCCAGCATTTT
TRBV3-1,.,TRBJ2-2,.,CASSLLGNGELFF,TGTGCCAGCAGCCTGCTCGGGAACGGGGAGCTGTTTTTT
TRBV7-6,TRBD1,TRBJ1-1,many,CASSLGSAGGGTEAFF,TGTGCCAGCAGCTTAGGGTCGGCAGGGGGAGGCACTGAAGCTTTCTTT
TRBV11-3,.,TRBJ2-3,few,CASSLGLKTDTQYF,TGTGCCAGCAGCTTAGGGTTAAAGACAGATACGCAGTATTTT
TRBV29-1,TRBD1,TRBJ2-3,many,CSVEDGGTGGFTDTQYF,TGCAGCGTTGAAGACGGAGGAACAGGGGGCTTCACAGATACGCAGTATTTT
TRBV5-1,.,TRBJ1-2,many,CASSLGQLESGYTF,TGCGCCAGCAGCTTGGGCCAGCTGGAATCTGGCTACACCTTC
TRBV2,.,TRBJ2-7,.,CASTPGDSYEQYF,TGTGCCAGCACTCCCGGGGATTCCTACGAGCAGTACTTC
TRBV20-1,TRBD1,TRBJ1-2,.,CSATGTGYGYTF,TGCAGTGCAACCGGGACAGGCTATGGCTACACCTTC
TRBV20-1,TRBD1,TRBJ2-3,many,CSARTAAGGRTDTQYF,TGCAGTGCTAGGACCGCGGCAGGGGGCAGGACAGATACGCAGTATTTT
TRBV12-3/TRBV12-4,.,TRBJ2-7,many,CASTPRGTHEQYF,TGTGCCAGCACCCCCCGCGGAACCCACGAGCAGTACTTC
TRBV4-1,TRBD1,TRBJ2-7,many,CASSHPGQGSYEQYF,TGCGCCAGCAGCCATCCGGGACAGGGTTCCTACGAGCAGTACTTC
TRBV6-5,TRBD1,TRBJ1-2,many,CASSSWDRSNYGYTF,TGTGCCAGCAGTTCTTGGGACAGATCTAACTATGGCTACACCTTC
TRBV4-1,.,TRBJ2-7,many,CASSHLQDIGEQYF,TGCGCCAGCAGCCATCTCCAGGACATAGGGGAGCAGTACTTC
TRBV19,.,TRBJ2-7,.,CASSMAQGNYEQYF,TGTGCCAGTAGTATGGCCCAGGGCAACTACGAGCAGTACTTC
TRBV12-3/TRBV12-4,TRBD2,TRBJ2-3,many,CASTNIAGPSQDTQYF,TGTGCCAGCACCAACATAGCGGGGCCCTCCCAAGATACGCAGTATTTT
TRBV20-1,TRBD1,TRBJ2-1,few,CSAKTGTAYNEQFF,TGCAGTGCAAAAACCGGGACAGCCTACAATGAGCAGTTCTTC
TRBV6-1,.,TRBJ1-5,.,CASSAGGGNFNQPQHF,TGTGCCAGCAGTGCCGGTGGGGGAAATTTTAATCAGCCCCAGCATTTT
TRBV20-1,.,TRBJ2-1,few,CSFGRAYNEQFF,TGCAGCTTTGGGCGGGCCTACAATGAGCAGTTCTTC
TRBV14,.,TRBJ1-1,many,CASSQARQLYTEAFF,TGTGCCAGCAGCCAAGCAAGACAGTTGTACACTGAAGCTTTCTTT
TRBV5-6,TRBD2,TRBJ2-1,many,CASSFAGGVSYNEQFF,TGTGCCAGCAGCTTCGCGGGAGGGGTATCCTACAATGAGCAGTTCTTC
TRBV2,.,TRBJ2-2,.,CASSNRANTGELFF,TGTGCCAGCAGTAACAGGGCGAACACCGGGGAGCTGTTTTTT
TRBV24-1,TRBD1,TRBJ1-2,many,CATSDRGTESPNYGYTF,TGTGCCACCAGTGACCGAGGGACAGAGAGTCCTAACTATGGCTACACCTTC
TRBV12-3/TRBV12-4,.,TRBJ2-3,many,CASSLTRTQYF,TGTGCCAGCAGCCTCACAAGAACGCAGTATTTT
TRBV20-1,.,TRBJ2-7,many,CSASRVGGGPYEQYF,TGCAGTGCTAGTCGAGTGGGAGGCGGACCCTACGAGCAGTACTTC
TRBV5-5,.,TRBJ1-4,.,CASSFQPTGEKLFF,TGTGCCAGCAGCTTCCAGCCGACAGGCGAAAAACTGTTTTTT
TRBV6-5,TRBD1,TRBJ1-1,many,CASSRQGIGMNTEAFF,TGTGCCAGCAGCCGACAGGGGATCGGGATGAACACTGAAGCTTTCTTT
TRBV20-1,TRBD1,TRBJ1-1,many,CSASPGTGRGTEAFF,TGCAGTGCTAGTCCCGGGACAGGCCGTGGCACTGAAGCTTTCTTT
TRBV3-1,.,TRBJ2-7,many,CASSPLQEGYEQYF,TGTGCCAGCAGCCCCTTGCAAGAAGGCTACGAGCAGTACTTC
TRBV11-2,TRBD2,TRBJ2-7,.,CASSSKWTSGPRSSYEQYF,TGTGCCAGCAGCTCAAAGTGGACTAGCGGCCCTCGCAGCTCCTACGAGCAGTACTTC
TRBV20-1,.,TRBJ2-2,many,CSARDGGAYTGELFF,TGCAGTGCTAGAGATGGCGGGGCCTACACCGGGGAGCTGTTTTTT
TRBV6-1,TRBD1,TRBJ2-5,many,CASSLRDRQETQYF,TGTGCCAGCAGCCTCCGGGACAGGCAAGAGACCCAGTACTTC
TRBV15,.,TRBJ2-7,many,CATRRGVGVYEQYF,TGTGCCACCAGACGCGGTGTGGGGGTGTACGAGCAGTACTTC
TRBV6-5,.,TRBJ1-1,many,CASSSRWDGRTEAFF,TGTGCCAGCAGTTCCCGATGGGACGGGCGCACTGAAGCTTTCTTT
TRBV12-3/TRBV12-4,TRBD2,TRBJ2-5,many,CASRLAGQQETQYF,TGTGCCAGCAGACTAGCGGGTCAGCAAGAGACCCAGTACTTC